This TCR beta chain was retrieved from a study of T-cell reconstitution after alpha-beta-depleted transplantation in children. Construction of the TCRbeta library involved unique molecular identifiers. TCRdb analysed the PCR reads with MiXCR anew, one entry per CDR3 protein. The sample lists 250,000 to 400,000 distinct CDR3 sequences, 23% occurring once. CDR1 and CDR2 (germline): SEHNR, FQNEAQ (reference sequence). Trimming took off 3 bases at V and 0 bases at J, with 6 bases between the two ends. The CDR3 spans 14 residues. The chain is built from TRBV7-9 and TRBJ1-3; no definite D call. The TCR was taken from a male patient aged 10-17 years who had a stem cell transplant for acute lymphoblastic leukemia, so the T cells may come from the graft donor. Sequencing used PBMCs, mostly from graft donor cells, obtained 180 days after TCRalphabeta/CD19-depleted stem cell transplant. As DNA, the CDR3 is TGTGCCAGCAGCTTCGCCGGCTCTGGAAACACCATATATTTT. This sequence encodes CASSFAGSGNTIYF.